The 21 T cell receptor beta chains below were found in one sample sequenced in a study of immune characterization of retroperitoneal liposarcoma. TCRdb called the PCR reads again in MiXCR, with one record for every CDR3 protein. Of some 10,000 distinct CDR3 sequences listed, over 35% are singletons. Sequencing was carried out using tumor tissue. The receptors come from a female donor with retroperitoneal liposarcoma.

The rearrangement joins TRBV6-1 to TRBJ2-1; D remains ambiguous. Trimming shortened V by 5 bases and J by 12 bases, and 20 bases separated the two germline ends. The CDR3 has 14 amino acids. Germline CDR1 MNHNS, CDR2 SASEGT. CDR3 amino acids: CASSNGYGSEGQFF. Here the CDR3 DNA reads TGTGCCAGCAGTAATGGGTACGGATCGGAAGGGCAGTTCTTC.

This clonotype was seen a few times. The rearrangement links TRBV12-3 or TRBV12-4 to TRBJ2-3, with a tentative D call TRBD2 (6 bases). CDR3 length: 14 amino acids. Trimming pared 1 base from V and 1 base from J, leaving 6 bases between. The CDR3 DNA sequence: TGTGCCAGCAGTTTAGGGGGGGGCACAGATACGCAGTATTTT. Its translation is CASSLGGGTDTQYF.

The V gene is TRBV6-6, the J gene TRBJ1-1, with TRBD1 matching 9 bases. CDR1 and CDR2 from the germline V gene are MNHNY and SVGAGI (reference sequence). CDR3 length equals 15 residues. After removal of 2 bases from V and 8 bases from J, the junction contained 9 bases not matched to a gene. The DNA for the CDR3 is TGTGCCAGCAGTTACCTCTCCGGACAGGGGAAAGAAGCTTTCTTT. It encodes CASSYLSGQGKEAFF.

Comment on this clonotype: This may be a read error, as it is one base from a much larger clone. The rearrangement uses TRBV12-3 or TRBV12-4 and TRBJ2-1; TRBD1 is a possible D gene (6 bases). The end of the DNA fits TRBJ2-7 better, so the J call may be wrong. This CDR3 contains 14 residues. For the CDR3, the DNA is TGTGCCAGCAGTTTAGCACAGGGCTCCTACGGGCAGTACTTC. Translating gives CASSLAQGSYGQYF.

The rearrangement joins TRBV25-1 to TRBJ2-5, with TRBD1 as a possible D gene (9 bases). The J call may not be correct, given that the DNA end is closer to TRBJ2-1. Germline V gene sequence: CDR1 MGHDK, CDR2 SYGVNS. The CDR3 contains 16 residues. Written as DNA, the CDR3 is TGTGCCAGCAGAGTGAATAGCGGGACAGGGCAAGAGACCCAGTTCTTC. Translated: CASRVNSGTGQETQFF.

The V gene is TRBV10-3, the J gene TRBJ2-3, with TRBD2 matching 14 bases. Germline values: CDR1 ENHRY, CDR2 SYGVKD. The J segment lost 0 bases and the V segment lost 3 bases, leaving 2 bases of the junction unmatched. This CDR3 has 17 amino acids. The CDR3 here is CAISDGTSGGSTDTQYF. In nucleotides, the CDR3 is TGTGCCATCAGTGACGGGACTAGCGGGGGAAGCACAGATACGCAGTATTTT.

Points on this clonotype: This clone may be a read error of a much larger clone one base away. The chain is built from TRBV7-8 and TRBJ2-1; TRBD1 agrees at 7 bases. Germline lookup yields CDR1 SGHVS and CDR2 FQNEAQ. The CDR3 has 14 residues. The V gene end was trimmed by 5 bases and the J gene end by 10 bases; junction bases not matched to a gene: 11. CDR3 bases: TGTGCCAGCAGCGTCACAGGGGATTTCTACGAGCAGTTCTTC. As protein: CASSVTGDFYEQFF.

This clonotype is deemed medium-sized. A read error may account for a junction end that differs from germline. This CDR3 is CASSLRELGEQYF. The CDR3 DNA is TGTGCTAGCAGCTTAAGGGAATTGGGTGAGCAGTACTTC. This chain links TRBV7-7 with TRBJ2-1; the D is unclear. The J call may be incorrect, as the DNA end agrees better with TRBJ2-7. The germline V gene encodes CDR1 SSHAT and CDR2 FNYEAQ (reference sequence). This CDR3 contains 13 residues.

This clonotype has just a few counts. With a much larger clone just one base away, this may be a read error. This chain links TRBV6-6 with TRBJ2-1; 7 nucleotides line up with TRBD1. Trimming cost V 7 bases and J 10 bases; bases outside gene matches: 10. CDR3 size: 13 residues. Germline V gene sequence: CDR1 MNHNY, CDR2 SVGAGI (reference sequence). The CDR3 here is CASKETGTYEQFF. The CDR3 nucleotides are TGTGCCAGCAAGGAGACAGGGACGTACGAGCAGTTCTTC.

The chain links TRBV4-2 to TRBJ2-5, with D possibly TRBD1 on 5 matching bases. The J call may be mistaken, given a closer DNA end match to TRBJ2-7. The length of the CDR3 is 12 residues. Germline CDR1 is LGHNA and CDR2 is YNFKEQ. The CDR3 bases are TGTGCCAGCAGCCAGGCAGGGTACGAGCAGTACTTC. Protein sequence: CASSQAGYEQYF.

By share of the sample, this clonotype is medium-sized. The chain is built from TRBV6-1 and TRBJ2-1; maybe TRBD1 (5 bases). V gave up 8 bases and J gave up 10 bases, with 18 bases separating them. The CDR3 spans 13 residues. Germline V lookup: CDR1 MNHNS, CDR2 SASEGT. The CDR3 reads CASYRNGYYEQFF. The DNA for the CDR3 is TGTGCCAGCTACAGGAACGGATACTACGAGCAGTTCTTC.

The genes are TRBV6-1 and TRBJ2-1, with D possibly being TRBD1 or TRBD2 (5 bases each). V was trimmed by 6 bases and J by 7 bases, leaving 13 bases between them. Germline values: CDR1 MNHNS, CDR2 SASEGT. The CDR3 length is 13 residues. For the CDR3, the DNA is TGTGCCAGCAGGGGGGACCAGGTTAATGAGCAGTTCTTC. This gives the protein CASRGDQVNEQFF.

This clonotype was counted ten times or more. This chain uses TRBV7-9 with TRBJ2-5; D is ambiguous. The CDR3 runs to 13 residues. V was pared by 6 bases and J by 11 bases, with 19 bases between. Germline V CDR1 and CDR2: SEHNR, FQNEAQ (reference sequence). CDR3 loop: CASSHERSNEQYF. The CDR3 nucleotides read TGTGCCAGCAGTCACGAACGGTCAAATGAGCAGTACTTC.

The table lists this clonotype with a few counts. The chain employs TRBV6-1 and TRBJ1-4, with a tentative D call TRBD1 (6 bases). Trimming removed 1 base from V and 0 bases from J, with 9 bases in between. The CDR3 totals 16 residues. Germline V lookup: CDR1 MNHNS, CDR2 SASEGT. The CDR3 is CASSEGGASTNEKLFF. The CDR3 nucleotides are TGTGCCAGCAGTGAAGGGGGGGCGTCAACTAATGAAAAACTGTTTTTT.

Of note for this clonotype: A much larger clone lies one base from this, so it may be a read error. The chain has TRBV6-1 and TRBJ2-5; 9 positions match TRBD1. Germline V gives CDR1 MNHNS, CDR2 SASEGT. The CDR3 is 13 residues long. V shed 2 bases and J 11 bases; nucleotides not matched to a gene: 6. In DNA form, the CDR3 reads TGTGCCAGCAGTGAAACCCGGACAGGGGAGCAGTACTTC. Translated, it gives CASSETRTGEQYF.

A few counts support this clonotype. The CDR3 coding sequence is TGCGCCAGCAGTGACCTCGGGGGGCACTATGGCTACACCTTC. Its protein product is CASSDLGGHYGYTF. The chain couples TRBV10-2 to TRBJ1-2, with D possibly TRBD1 on 6 matching bases. Germline lookup yields CDR1 WSHSY and CDR2 SAAADI. The length of the CDR3 is 14 residues. With 3 bases removed from V and 3 bases from J, the gap between germline ends came to 11 bases.

In this sample, this clonotype turned up many times. The rearrangement links TRBV7-2 to TRBJ1-1, with D hard to call. V gave up 3 bases and J gave up 1 base, with 6 bases separating them. This CDR3 is 13 amino acids long. Germline CDR1 is SGHTA and CDR2 is FQGNSA. CDR3 nucleotides: TGTGCCAGCAGCTTTACGGAGAACACTGAAGCTTTCTTT. This encodes CASSFTENTEAFF.

V is TRBV7-7 and J is TRBJ2-1, with 7 bases lining up with TRBD2. The DNA end is more similar to TRBJ2-7, so the J call may be wrong. Looked up from germline, CDR1 is SSHAT and CDR2 is FNYEAQ (reference sequence). The CDR3 is made up of 14 amino acids. The CDR3 loop reads CASSKGLSYNEQYF. The CDR3 DNA follows: TGTGCCAGCAGCAAGGGACTATCCTACAATGAGCAGTACTTC.

The chain combines TRBV6-5 with TRBJ2-1; 8 bases align to TRBD1. Looked up from germline, CDR1 is MNHEY and CDR2 is SVGAGI. The CDR3 spans 15 residues. J gave up 6 bases and V 6 bases, and 10 bases lay outside the gene matches. The CDR3 reads CASRNRGFLGNEQFF. Here the CDR3 DNA reads TGTGCCAGCAGAAACAGGGGGTTTCTGGGCAATGAGCAGTTCTTC.

The V call is TRBV10-3, the J call TRBJ2-1, with D perhaps matching TRBD2 (5 bases). Trimming took off 4 bases at V and 7 bases at J, with 14 bases between the two ends. This CDR3 is 14 amino acids long. Germline V gene sequence: CDR1 ENHRY, CDR2 SYGVKD. CDR3 bases: TGTGCCATCAGTGGATTACTCCGAGGGAATGAGCAGTTCTTC. It translates to CAISGLLRGNEQFF.

The genes are TRBV6-1 and TRBJ2-3; maybe TRBD2 (6 bases). Germline assignment: CDR1 MNHNS and CDR2 SASEGT. V was pared by 6 bases and J by 5 bases, with 18 bases between. The CDR3 runs to 15 residues. The CDR3 DNA is TGTGCCAGCAGCCGCGGGACTCTTGGGGAAGATACGCAGTATTTT. Protein sequence: CASSRGTLGEDTQYF.